This TCR beta chain stems from a study of CD4+ T cells in melanoma. Produced via immunoSEQ multiplex PCR; TCRdb's table is partial and in-frame only. Of roughly 60,000 clones in the sample, roughly three quarters were seen once. CDR3 length: 13 amino acids. The V and J ends lost 2 bases and 7 bases respectively, with 11 bases between them. Germline loops: CDR1 SGHVS, CDR2 FQNEAQ. To note about this clone: Its antigen remains unidentified.

Study outcomes and limitations: Diverse differentiation states were reported for melanoma neoantigen-specific CD4+ T cells. CD8+ T cell, macrophage and B cell function reportedly correlated with neoantigen-specific CD4+ T cells.

The sequence was collected from a human donor with melanoma. The sample was tumor tissue. The chain recombines TRBV7-8 with TRBJ1-2; D is possibly TRBD1 (5 bases). CDR3 coding DNA: TGTGCCAGCAGCTTACGTCAGGGCGGTGGCTACACCTTC. It specifies CASSLRQGGGYTF.